Each of the 19 T cell receptor beta chains below was sequenced from the same sample in a study of cytomegalovirus exposure and HLA in healthy donors. The PCR ran on 60 Vbeta and 13 Jbeta primers. Profiling relied on immunoSEQ multiplex PCR, and the TCRdb table lists in-frame clones only, not all of them. The profile covers about 180,000 clones, with roughly 79% appearing a single time and 4.9% taken by the ten largest. The sequenced sample was PBMCs. The receptor set was obtained from a young woman in good health and CMV-seropositive.

About this clone itself: Its ends do not fully match the called genes, so a read error is possible. Other nucleotide sequences in the sample specify the same CDR3. The V call is TRBV6-5, the J call TRBJ1-4; D remains unclear. The CDR3 has 14 amino acids. Germline V gives CDR1 MNHEY, CDR2 SVGAGI. The CDR3 loop reads CASRPSLGGEKLFF. In DNA form, the CDR3 reads TGTGCCAGCAGACCATCGCTGGGAGGTGAAAAGCTGTTTTTT.

The J gene is TRBJ2-5, the V gene TRBV12-5; D possibly corresponds to TRBD1 (6 bases). CDR1 and CDR2 (germline): LGHNT, FRNRAP. The CDR3 extends over 15 amino acids. Trimming pared 3 bases from V and 5 bases from J, leaving 16 bases between. CDR3 region: CASGFGQGFGETQYF. For the CDR3, the DNA is TGTGCTAGTGGTTTTGGGCAGGGGTTTGGGGAGACCCAGTACTTC.

This chain joins TRBV6-5 and TRBJ1-2, with TRBD1 as a possible D gene (5 bases). Looked up from germline, CDR1 is MNHEY and CDR2 is SVGAGI. V shed 0 bases and J shed 4 bases, with 12 bases lying between them. This CDR3 comprises 15 residues. CDR3 DNA: TGTGCCAGCAGTTACTCGGACACGCAGGGCTATGGCTACACCTTC. It yields the protein CASSYSDTQGYGYTF.

This chain uses TRBV15 with TRBJ2-7, with 9 bases fitting TRBD2. Unmatched junction bases numbered 4, after V lost 0 bases and J lost 4 bases. Germline V gene data show CDR1 as LNHNV and CDR2 as YYDKDF (reference sequence). This CDR3 comprises 15 residues. DNA of the CDR3: TGTGCCACCAGCAGAGAAACTAGCGGGTCTTACGAGCAGTACTTC. The encoded protein is CATSRETSGSYEQYF.

This clone was observed a few times. The J gene is TRBJ1-5, the V gene TRBV27, with 11 nucleotides matching TRBD1. The V gene end was trimmed by 6 bases and the J gene end by 10 bases; junction bases not matched to a gene: 14. Per germline, CDR1 MNHEY and CDR2 SMNVEV (reference sequence). This CDR3 comprises 16 residues. The CDR3 reads CASRIRWDRGGEPQHF. CDR3 nucleotides: TGTGCCAGCAGAATTAGGTGGGACAGGGGGGGGGAACCCCAGCATTTT.

This chain uses TRBV29-1 with TRBJ2-5; the D gene is possibly TRBD2 (5 bases). The CDR3 has 14 amino acids. Germline assignment: CDR1 SQVTM and CDR2 ANQGSEA. The V gene lost 7 bases and the J gene lost 4 bases, with 19 bases spanning the gap. In DNA form, the CDR3 reads TGCAGCGCATCGGCCGGCCTCCGGGGAGAGACCCAGTACTTC. Encoded protein: CSASAGLRGETQYF.

This sequence joins TRBV19 and TRBJ2-1; TRBD2 might be the D (6 bases). V gave up 6 bases and J gave up 3 bases, with 12 bases separating them. CDR1 LNHDA and CDR2 SQIVND come from the germline V gene (reference sequence). The CDR3 contains 14 residues. DNA for the CDR3: TGTGCCAGTAGACACCCGCGGGACTACAATGAGCAGTTCTTC. As protein: CASRHPRDYNEQFF.

The chain joins TRBV1 to TRBJ1-3; TRBD1, the table's D call, was not compared with the DNA. TRBV1 is recorded as a pseudogene. There are 15 residues in the CDR3. The CDR3 sequence: CTSSQVSGCGNTIYF. DNA of the CDR3: TGCACCAGCAGCCAAGTTTCAGGTTGTGGAAACACCATATATTTT.

This clone was detected a few times. The chain employs TRBV7-8 and TRBJ1-2; 8 bases agree with TRBD1. Looked up from germline, CDR1 is SGHVS and CDR2 is FQNEAQ. The length of the CDR3 is 14 residues. After removal of 6 bases from V and 2 bases from J, the junction contained 5 bases not matched to a gene. The CDR3 loop reads CASSPDRVNYGYTF. In nucleotides, the CDR3 is TGTGCCAGCAGTCCGGACAGGGTCAACTATGGCTACACCTTC. Variable domain in full (rest from reference TRBV7-8 and TRBJ1-2): GAGVSQSPRYKVAKRGQDVALRCDPISGHVSLFWYQQALGQGPEFLTYFQNEAQLDKSGLPSDRFFAERPEGSVSTLKIQRTQQEDSAVYLCASSPDRVNYGYTFGSGTRLTVV.

This chain connects TRBV4-2 to TRBJ2-3; D possibly corresponds to TRBD2 (6 bases). The CDR3 consists of 18 residues. CDR1 and CDR2 (germline): LGHNA, YNFKEQ. V shed 1 base and J shed 0 bases, with 17 bases lying between them. The CDR3 is CASSQVIHLGGSTDTQYF. The CDR3 DNA reads TGTGCCAGCAGCCAAGTCATCCATCTAGGAGGGAGCACAGATACGCAGTATTTT.

The V and J genes are TRBV9 and TRBJ1-2, with a tentative D call TRBD1 (6 bases). CDR1 is SGDLS and CDR2 is YYNGEE in the germline V gene. The V gene lost 4 bases and the J gene lost 7 bases, with 23 bases spanning the gap. This CDR3 has 16 amino acids. CDR3 residues: CASSPRDPTGRAGYTF. CDR3 in DNA: TGTGCCAGCAGCCCTCGGGACCCGACAGGTCGTGCTGGCTACACCTTC.

This clone was seen only a few times. The chain has TRBV19 and TRBJ2-6; no clear D gene. V was cut by 9 bases and J by 2 bases, with 17 bases left in between. Germline CDR1 LNHDA, CDR2 SQIVND (reference sequence). The CDR3 contains 16 residues. DNA of the CDR3: TGTGCCAGCCTCCCGAGGTACTCCGCTGGGGCCAACGTCCTGACTTTC. Translating it yields CASLPRYSAGANVLTF. The whole variable domain, remainder taken from reference TRBV19 and TRBJ2-6, is DGGITQSPKYLFRKEGQNVTLSCEQNLNHDAMYWYRQDPGQGLRLIYYSQIVNDFQKGDIAEGYSVSREKKESFPLTVTSAQKNPTAFYLCASLPRYSAGANVLTFGAGSRLTVL.

CDR3 amino acids: CASSPLSSGWEQYF. The CDR3 DNA reads as TGTGCCAGCAGTCCCCTTAGTAGCGGATGGGAGCAGTACTTC. The chain carries TRBV27 and TRBJ2-7; D possibly corresponds to TRBD2 (6 bases). This CDR3 comprises 14 residues. The germline CDR1 and CDR2 sequences are MNHEY and SMNVEV (reference sequence). The V end lost 5 bases, the J end lost 7 bases, and 18 bases lay between the germline ends.

The rearrangement links TRBV6-1 to TRBJ2-5; D gene ambiguous. CDR3 size: 12 residues. Trimming cost V 3 bases and J 5 bases, with 7 bases left between them. The germline CDR1 and CDR2 sequences are MNHNS and SASEGT. CDR3 nucleotides: TGTGCCAGCAGTGATGCGTGGGAGACCCAGTACTTC. It codes for CASSDAWETQYF.

The V gene is TRBV6-1, the J gene TRBJ1-6, with a weak D call TRBD1 (5 bases). This CDR3 spans 15 amino acids. The V gene's germline CDR1 is MNHNS and CDR2 SASEGT. V lost 1 base to trimming and J lost 7 bases, with 11 bases between them. Written as DNA, the CDR3 is TGTGCCAGCAGTGAAGGTCAAGGGGCGAATTCACCCCTCCACTTT. Translated: CASSEGQGANSPLHF.

Regarding this clone: One end of the junction is discordant with germline, which a read error may explain. This chain joins TRBV30 and TRBJ1-5, with D hard to call. The CDR3 totals 13 residues. Germline V gene sequence: CDR1 GTSNPN, CDR2 SVGIG (reference sequence). CDR3: CAWSGAEDQLQHF. CDR3 sequence (DNA): TGTGCCTGGAGTGGGGCAGAAGATCAGCTCCAGCATTTT.

The chain combines TRBV20-1 with TRBJ1-2; D unresolved. The CDR3 loop spans 11 amino acids. CDR1 is DFQATT, CDR2 SNEGSKA, per germline (reference sequence). V lost 0 bases to trimming and J lost 7 bases, with 6 bases between them. For the CDR3, the DNA is TGCAGTGCTAGAGATCCGGGTGGCTACACCTTC. This translates into CSARDPGGYTF.

J is TRBJ1-5 and V is TRBV28; maybe TRBD1 (5 bases). Germline V gives CDR1 MDHEN, CDR2 SYDVKM. This CDR3 comprises 15 residues. V lost 3 bases to trimming and J lost 2 bases, with 11 bases between them. In nucleotides, the CDR3 is TGTGCCAGCAGTTTCAGGAGCAGGGGCAATCAGCCCCAGCATTTT. Its protein product is CASSFRSRGNQPQHF.

This clone has only one observation. V gene TRBV4-2 combines with J gene TRBJ1-5; tentatively, D is TRBD1 (6 bases). Between the trimmed V and J ends, which lost 0 bases and 2 bases, there was a span of 8 bases. Germline assignment: CDR1 LGHNA and CDR2 YNFKEQ. This CDR3 contains 15 residues. CDR3 protein: CASSQEGGGNQPQHF. As DNA, the CDR3 is TGTGCCAGCAGCCAAGAAGGGGGGGGCAATCAGCCCCAGCATTTT.